This TCR beta chain was obtained from a study of shared clonotypes between healthy human individuals. Study information: Per donor, CD8 memory used one plate, CD8 naive used two, CD4 memory used three and CD4 naive used three. Whole-study results and caveats: It was anticipated that sequencing depth would influence how many clonotypes donors shared. Represented diversity, genetic and exposure-history alike, was limited by few donors. In the sorted subsets, rarefaction showed sequencing was incomplete despite large depth.

Data came from immunoSEQ multiplex PCR; TCRdb stores just in-frame clones and leaves some out. There are about 2.1 million clones in the sample; 85% to 95% occur only once, and about 1.7% lies in the top ten. Germline CDR1 reads SGDLS; CDR2 reads YYNGEE. CDR3 length: 17 amino acids. Unmatched junction bases numbered 11, after V lost 0 bases and J lost 3 bases. On this clone: Its matching antigen is unknown.

Naive CD8 cells comprised CD45RO-negative, CCR7-positively selected cells, excluding terminally differentiated effector memory CD45RA+ cells. The receptor's source is a man younger than 35 in good health. Some clones in this sample may be carry-over from other donors' samples. The sample taken for sequencing was naive CD8+ T cells from PBMCs. The chain employs TRBV9 and TRBJ2-5; 7 bases match TRBD2. The CDR3 DNA sequence: TGTGCCAGCAGCGTAGGTATAGCGGTGGGAGGGGAAGAGACCCAGTACTTC. This sequence encodes CASSVGIAVGGEETQYF.